These 5 T cell receptor beta chains were all obtained from the same sample, sequenced in a study of blood T cell repertoires in COVID-19. Assay used: immunoSEQ multiplex PCR; TCRdb lists only in-frame clones, some missing. The sample lists under 150,000 clones, around 83% occurring once. The sample consisted of PBMCs or T cells enriched from blood (not recorded which). These receptors originate from a man aged 30 to 39 who had recovered from COVID-19.

The J gene is TRBJ1-1, the V gene TRBV5-4; D might be TRBD1 (6 bases). V lost 0 bases and J lost 0, with 9 bases in between. This CDR3 is built from 15 residues. Germline-derived CDR1 and CDR2 are SGHNT and YYREEE (reference sequence). CDR3 in amino acids: CASSLDSGVNTEAFF. As DNA, the CDR3 is TGTGCCAGCAGCTTGGACTCAGGGGTGAACACTGAAGCTTTCTTT.

The rearrangement joins TRBV9 to TRBJ1-6; 8 positions agree with TRBD1. The trim removed 1 base at V and 14 bases at J, leaving 14 bases unmatched. The germline gives CDR1 SGDLS, CDR2 YYNGEE. The CDR3 runs to 16 residues. In nucleotides, the CDR3 is TGTGCCAGCAGCGTATTAGGCGGACAGGGAGTTGAAGCCCTCCACTTT. This encodes CASSVLGGQGVEALHF.

J is TRBJ1-1 and V is TRBV11-2; 9 positions match TRBD1. This CDR3 has 15 residues. J was trimmed by 5 bases and V by 5 bases; bases with no gene match: 9. Per the germline V gene, CDR1 is SGHAT and CDR2 is FQNNGV. CDR3 region: CASSDAGQGGTEAFF. CDR3 bases: TGTGCCAGCAGCGACGCGGGACAGGGTGGGACTGAAGCTTTCTTT.

This chain uses TRBV9 with TRBJ1-1; D not certain. This CDR3 comprises 14 residues. Germline assignment: CDR1 SGDLS and CDR2 YYNGEE. Trimming stripped 4 bases from V and 2 bases from J, with 12 bases between. The CDR3 DNA sequence: TGTGCCAGCAGCCCCCGTATGGCAAACACTGAAGCTTTCTTT. It specifies CASSPRMANTEAFF.

The genes are TRBV3-1 (or the pseudogene TRBV3-2) and TRBJ1-5, with D unresolved. CDR1 is LGHDT and CDR2 is YNNKEL in the germline V gene (reference sequence). V was shortened by 0 bases and J by 1 base, with 4 bases between the two germline ends. The CDR3 consists of 14 residues. This CDR3 reads CASSQERSNQPQHF. The CDR3 DNA is TGTGCCAGCAGCCAAGAGCGCAGCAATCAGCCCCAGCATTTT.